This TCR beta chain was sequenced for a study of blood T cell repertoires in COVID-19. The study drew participants aged about 18 to 95 years from around 24 US areas. Original analysis: Estimated nucleated cell counts came from reference gene primer amplification. The repertoire was sequenced with immunoSEQ multiplex PCR; TCRdb's copy has only in-frame clones and lacks some. That table supplies the V and J calls and clone size; D and trimming were determined from the DNA. This table holds fewer than 250,000 clones, about 90% found once. The CDR3 sequence is 15 residues long. The V gene lost 2 bases and the J gene lost 0 bases, with 9 bases spanning the gap. Germline loops: CDR1 SGHRS, CDR2 YFSETQ.

The sequence derives from a woman in her twenties or thirties who had been exposed to COVID-19. Material: PBMCs or T cells enriched from blood (not recorded which). The chain joins TRBV5-1 to TRBJ1-3, with unresolved D. The CDR3 DNA follows: TGCGCCAGCAGCTTTTCGGGGATCTCTGGAAACACCATATATTTT. Amino acid sequence: CASSFSGISGNTIYF.